The sequence of this T cell receptor (beta chain) was determined in a study of cytomegalovirus exposure and HLA in healthy donors. Amplification used 60 Vbeta primers and 13 Jbeta primers. The assay was immunoSEQ multiplex PCR, and TCRdb's table has in-frame clones only and misses some. The sample contains tens of thousands of clones, roughly 75% of which appear only once. The V gene's germline CDR1 is SEHNR and CDR2 FQNEAQ (reference sequence). The CDR3 has 15 amino acids. In its sample, this clone was seen once. A read error may account for a junction end that differs from germline. Material: PBMCs. The source is a woman aged 40 to 55 in good health and CMV-seropositive. This sequence joins TRBV7-9 and TRBJ2-7; the D gene is possibly TRBD2 (7 bases). The CDR3 DNA sequence: TGTTCCAGCAGCTCTGAGGGGGGGCCCTCCTACGAGCAGTACTTC. It encodes CSSSSEGGPSYEQYF.